This T cell receptor beta chain derives from a study of blood T cell repertoires in COVID-19. Across the study: COVID-19 samples from acute and convalescent phases originated in the United States, Italy and Spain. T cells, B-cell-depleted T cells, or PBMCs supplied cDNA or gDNA.

It was during active infection that Seattle patients were enrolled and then longitudinally followed. The authors' processing: Reference gene primers were amplified, and this amplification served to estimate nucleated cell counts. Repertoires were generated with immunoSEQ multiplex PCR, while TCRdb's copy carries only in-frame clones and drops some. V and J calls and clone size are as listed in that table; D and trimming were resolved from the DNA. Found here are 250,000 to 300,000 clones, 86% of them singletons; the top ten hold approximately 12%. V shed 5 bases and J shed 5 bases, with 10 bases lying between them. This CDR3 spans 14 amino acids. From germline, CDR1 is SEHNR and CDR2 FQNEAQ (reference sequence). In this sample, this clone turned up a few times.

This clonotype was sampled from a woman aged 30 to 39 with COVID-19, enrolled during active disease. The chain has TRBV7-9 and TRBJ1-6; D is unclear. The sample taken for sequencing was peripheral blood. CDR3 DNA: TGTGCCAGCAGCCCCTGGGGAGATAATTCACCCCTCCACTTT. Translating it yields CASSPWGDNSPLHF. The variable domain in full, with the rest retrieved from reference TRBV7-9 and TRBJ1-6, is DTGVSQNPRHKITKRGQNVTFRCDPISEHNRLYWYRQTLGQGPEFLTYFQNEAQLEKSRLLSDRFSAERPKGSFSTLEIQRTEQGDSAMYLCASSPWGDNSPLHFGNGTRLTVT.